These 18 T cell receptor beta chains were all obtained from the same sample, sequenced in a study of identical twins. MiXCR, run by TCRdb on the 5' RACE reads, gives a single entry per CDR3 protein. The table shows more than 400,000 distinct CDR3 sequences, with 15% occurring only once. Separately, the same data were catalogued under a study of yellow fever vaccine responses in identical twins.

Sequenced input: CD4+ T cells sorted from blood. Receptors originate from a woman younger than 30 in good health.

This clonotype was detected a few times. This sequence joins TRBV10-3 and TRBJ1-5; 7 bases align to TRBD1. Per germline, CDR1 ENHRY and CDR2 SYGVKD. After removal of 3 bases from V and 3 bases from J, the junction contained 5 bases not matched to a gene. This CDR3 has 15 residues. CDR3 sequence (DNA): TGTGCCATCAGTGATGGGACAGTCACCAATCAGCCCCAGCATTTT. It yields the protein CAISDGTVTNQPQHF.

V usage is TRBV29-1 and J usage is TRBJ2-1; 7 positions agree with TRBD1. CDR1 and CDR2 from the germline V gene are SQVTM and ANQGSEA. The length of the CDR3 is 16 residues. The ends lost 3 bases at V and 3 bases at J; junction bases unmatched: 11. The CDR3 DNA follows: TGCAGCGTTGATTTTAGTAGACAGGGAATCTACAATGAGCAGTTCTTC. Residues: CSVDFSRQGIYNEQFF.

This CDR3 reads CAISVGSGGTDTQYF. CDR3 nucleotides: TGTGCCATCAGTGTCGGTAGCGGGGGCACAGATACGCAGTATTTT. V is TRBV10-3 and J is TRBJ2-3; 8 nucleotides match TRBD2. CDR3 length equals 15 residues. The trim removed 4 bases at V and 1 base at J, leaving 4 bases unmatched. Looked up from germline, CDR1 is ENHRY and CDR2 is SYGVKD.

The chain recombines TRBV29-1 with TRBJ2-2; D may be TRBD2 (5 bases). Germline V gives CDR1 SQVTM, CDR2 ANQGSEA. The CDR3 runs to 13 residues. Between the trimmed V and J ends, which lost 3 bases and 12 bases, there was a span of 17 bases. Here the CDR3 reads CSVDIGNTGKLFF. The CDR3 nucleotides read TGCAGCGTTGATATCGGGAACACCGGTAAGCTGTTTTTT.

The chain couples TRBV25-1 to TRBJ2-1; D is unclear. The V end was cut by 3 bases, the J end by 5 bases, with 11 bases between. CDR3 length equals 14 residues. CDR1 is MGHDK and CDR2 is SYGVNS in the germline V gene. CDR3: CASSDRFTNNEQFF. The CDR3 nucleotides read TGTGCCAGCAGTGATCGATTCACCAACAATGAGCAGTTCTTC.

This clonotype was counted only a few times. This chain uses TRBV7-9 with TRBJ2-1; D might be TRBD2 (6 bases). The V end was cut by 3 bases, the J end by 0 bases, with 15 bases between. The CDR3 is 17 residues long. CDR1 and CDR2 (germline): SEHNR, FQNEAQ (reference sequence). CDR3 nucleotides: TGTGCCAGCAGCTTTCACTACCTGGGAGGCTCCTACAATGAGCAGTTCTTC. Residues: CASSFHYLGGSYNEQFF.

The genes are TRBV3-1 and TRBJ2-5, with 10 bases aligning to TRBD2. This CDR3 comprises 17 residues. V dropped 1 base and J dropped 1; count of bases not matched to a gene: 6. CDR1 is LGHDT and CDR2 is YNNKEL in the germline V gene (reference sequence). As DNA, the CDR3 is TGTGCCAGCAGCCAAGCCCTAGCGGGGGCCCTCCAAGAGACCCAGTACTTC. Its protein product is CASSQALAGALQETQYF.

The CDR3 is CASRLQGVSTEAFF. The CDR3 DNA is TGTGCCAGCAGACTACAGGGTGTGAGCACTGAAGCTTTCTTT. The chain recombines TRBV11-1 with TRBJ1-1; possibly TRBD1 for D (6 bases). This CDR3 is 14 amino acids long. Trimming shortened V by 6 bases and J by 4 bases, and 15 bases separated the two germline ends. Germline V lookup: CDR1 SGHAT, CDR2 FQDESV (reference sequence).

In its sample, this clonotype was seen a few times. At one end, the junction sequence differs from germline, possibly due to a read error. The chain recombines TRBV6-5 with TRBJ1-6; no clear D. Germline-derived CDR1 and CDR2 are MNHEY and SVGAGI. The CDR3 totals 13 residues. The CDR3 sequence: CASSYSNNSPLHF. In DNA, the CDR3 is TGTGCCAGCAGTTACTCCAATAATTCACCCCTCCACTTT.

This clonotype has just a few counts. The chain employs TRBV10-3 and TRBJ2-1; 7 nucleotides line up with TRBD2. Germline V gene lookup returns CDR1 ENHRY and CDR2 SYGVKD. With V trimmed by 4 bases and J by 7 bases, 1 base remained unmatched. The CDR3 extends over 12 amino acids. In DNA, the CDR3 is TGTGCCATCAGTGGGGGAGGGAATGAGCAGTTCTTC. Encoded protein: CAISGGGNEQFF.

The chain employs TRBV21-1 and TRBJ1-6; the D segment call TRBD1 is taken from the table without a DNA check. TRBV21-1 is an annotated pseudogene. This CDR3 contains 13 residues. The CDR3 protein is CASRGELDSPLHF. Here the CDR3 DNA reads TGTGCCAGCAGAGGGGAGTTGGATTCACCCCTCCACTTT.

V is TRBV4-1 and J is TRBJ2-1; 8 positions agree with TRBD2. V gave up 0 bases and J gave up 6 bases; unmatched junction bases: 7. This CDR3 spans 16 amino acids. CDR1 and CDR2 (germline): MGHRA, YSYEKL. The CDR3 DNA is TGCGCCAGCAGCCAAGATCATAGCGGGGTATTCAATGAGCAGTTCTTC. It encodes CASSQDHSGVFNEQFF.

This clonotype was counted at least ten times. The chain recombines TRBV4-2 with TRBJ2-2; 11 bases map to TRBD2. With V trimmed by 5 bases and J by 9 bases, 5 bases remained unmatched. The V gene's germline CDR1 is LGHNA and CDR2 YNFKEQ. The CDR3 runs to 14 residues. CDR3 bases: TGTGCCAGCAGCACCGGACTAGCGGGCTGGGAGCTGTTTTTT. Protein sequence: CASSTGLAGWELFF.

This clonotype was observed a handful of times. The chain joins TRBV7-2 to TRBJ2-1; a weak D match, TRBD1 (5 bases). CDR1 is SGHTA, CDR2 FQGNSA, per germline. The CDR3 extends over 15 amino acids. Between the trimmed V and J ends, which lost 4 bases and 3 bases, there was a span of 13 bases. The CDR3 reads CASSSDMTLYNEQFF. The DNA for the CDR3 is TGTGCCAGCAGCTCGGACATGACCCTCTACAATGAGCAGTTCTTC.

This clonotype was picked up many times. The chain couples TRBV25-1 to TRBJ2-2; TRBD2 might be the D (7 bases). With 0 bases removed from V and 3 bases from J, the gap between germline ends came to 17 bases. CDR3 length equals 18 residues. Germline-derived CDR1 and CDR2 are MGHDK and SYGVNS. CDR3 protein: CASSEYVTKGGHTGELFF. The CDR3 DNA reads as TGTGCCAGCAGTGAATATGTTACCAAGGGGGGGCACACCGGGGAGCTGTTTTTT.

This chain joins TRBV20-1 and TRBJ2-7; D ambiguous. Germline CDR1 reads DFQATT; CDR2 reads SNEGSKA (reference sequence). CDR3 length: 14 amino acids. V lost 4 bases to trimming and J lost 7 bases, with 20 bases between them. The CDR3 DNA reads as TGCAGTGCTACCCCTTGGGCCGGCCTTCGGGAGCAGTACTTC. Translation gives CSATPWAGLREQYF.

This clonotype was detected only a few times. The rearrangement links TRBV27 to TRBJ2-7; D unclear. The CDR3 contains 13 residues. Trimming removed 5 bases at V and 3 bases at J, with 11 bases between. The germline CDR1 and CDR2 sequences are MNHEY and SMNVEV (reference sequence). CDR3 sequence: CASSLKHGYEQYV. The CDR3 nucleotides are TGTGCCAGCAGTCTCAAACATGGCTACGAGCAGTACGTC.

This clonotype has a handful of counts. The chain joins TRBV20-1 to TRBJ1-3; no reliable D call. Germline V CDR1 and CDR2: DFQATT, SNEGSKA (reference sequence). Deletions cut 6 bases from V and 5 bases from J, with 5 bases between. The CDR3 consists of 10 residues. DNA of the CDR3: TGCAGTGCACTCCGAAACACCATATATTTT. Its translation: CSALRNTIYF.